Listed below are T cell receptor beta chains from one sample, sequenced in a study of blood T cell repertoires in COVID-19. Profiled with immunoSEQ multiplex PCR; TCRdb holds only in-frame clones, not every one. Among 53,000 or so clones, 75% to 80% were seen once, and the ten largest hold around 43%. Sample: peripheral blood. These receptors were collected from a man in his sixties or seventies with active or convalescent COVID-19. Each CDR3 is given with its conserved first and last residue. The D gene is left open where the match is weak. Clone size is stated in some rows and not others, as once, few, many or a class when expanded.

abundance,d_gene,j_gene,v_gene,CDR3nt,CDR3aa
few,NA,TRBJ1-1,TRBV7-2,TGTGCCAGCAGCTTAGTCGTGTGGGGAGGTGGCACTGAAGCTTTCTTT,CASSLVVWGGGTEAFF
NA,NA,TRBJ2-1,TRBV5-1,TGCGCCAGCGTACCCGGAGTCTCCTACAATGAGCAGTTCTTC,CASVPGVSYNEQFF
NA,TRBD2,TRBJ2-5,TRBV11-2,TGTGCCAGCAGCTTATCTACTAGCGGGACCGAGACCCAGTACTTC,CASSLSTSGTETQYF
once,NA,TRBJ2-1,TRBV30,TGTGCCTGGAACAGAGACAATGAGCAGTTCTTC,CAWNRDNEQFF
NA,NA,TRBJ1-1,TRBV30,TGTGCCTGGAGTGTACCAAGCAGGCCGGACACTGAAGCTTTCTTT,CAWSVPSRPDTEAFF
few,NA,TRBJ1-2,TRBV7-6,TGTGCCAGCAGCTTAGGGGCAGCAGCTAACTATGGCTACACCTTC,CASSLGAAANYGYTF
NA,NA,TRBJ2-1,TRBV7-2,TGTGCCAGCAGCTATTCCCCCAGGTCTTACAATGAGCAGTTCTTC,CASSYSPRSYNEQFF
many,NA,TRBJ1-1,TRBV6-5,TGTGCCAGCAGCCTAACAGGGAACACTGAAGCTTTCTTT,CASSLTGNTEAFF
NA,NA,TRBJ1-4,TRBV19,TGTGCCAGTAGTGCCGCCCTAGCGCCCGCAGCCTTAGGAAAACTGTTTTTT,CASSAALAPAALGKLFF
NA,NA,TRBJ2-7,TRBV4-3,TGCGCCAGCAGCCAAGAATCTCGAGGCTACGAGCAGTACTTC,CASSQESRGYEQYF
NA,TRBD1,TRBJ1-2,TRBV18,TGTGCCAGCTCACAACGGACAGGGGATTCGGGCTATGGCTACACCTTC,CASSQRTGDSGYGYTF
NA,TRBD1,TRBJ1-5,TRBV24-1,TGTGCCACCAGTGGAGGGGGCGGTCAGCCCCAGCATTTT,CATSGGGGQPQHF
once,TRBD2,TRBJ2-1,TRBV24-1,TGTGCCACCAGCGACCGGACTAGCGGGAGTGATGAGCAGTTCTTC,CATSDRTSGSDEQFF
NA,TRBD2,TRBJ2-1,TRBV4-1,TGCGCCAGCAGCCAAGAAGGGACTAGGAATGAGCAGTTCTTC,CASSQEGTRNEQFF
NA,TRBD2,TRBJ2-1,TRBV18,TGTGCCAGCTCACCACCTACTAGCGGGAGTGGGGGTGAGCAGTTCTTC,CASSPPTSGSGGEQFF
once,TRBD2,TRBJ2-1,TRBV4-1,TGCGCCAGCGGGCTAGCGGGAGGAGGGTCGAATGAGCAGTTCTTC,CASGLAGGGSNEQFF
NA,NA,TRBJ2-7,TRBV12-3/TRBV12-4,TGTGCCAGCAGTTTTGGGCTACCCTACGAGCAGTACTTC,CASSFGLPYEQYF
NA,TRBD1,TRBJ1-4,TRBV19,TGTGCCAGTAGTCTCAACGGACAGGGGGCGGGAAAACTGTTTTTT,CASSLNGQGAGKLFF
NA,TRBD1,TRBJ1-1,TRBV29-1,TGCAGCGGCCTACAGGGGGAGGGGACTGAAGCTTTCTTT,CSGLQGEGTEAFF
NA,TRBD2,TRBJ2-5,TRBV10-3,TGTGCCATCAGTGAGTTGGGGGCGGGGGGCCAAGAGACCCAGTACTTC,CAISELGAGGQETQYF